This T cell receptor beta chain came from a study of blood T cells in healthy people across ages. Study-wide findings and caveats: Diversity estimates drawn from one million T cells were deemed underestimates.

Worth noting for this clonotype: Its antigen is currently unknown. One end of the junction fails to match germline, which may point to a read error.

A second roughly 6 to 12 cycle PCR used barcoded and J-beta primers. A single record per CDR3 protein comes from TCRdb applying MiXCR to the 5' RACE reads. The table has 650,000 to 800,000 distinct CDR3 sequences, more than 45% seen once. CDR3 size: 15 residues. CDR1 and CDR2 from the germline V gene are MNHEY and SVGAGI. Sequencing input: blood. The sequence came from a woman of 80 years or more in good health. This chain uses TRBV6-5 with TRBJ2-1; D tentatively reads TRBD1 or TRBD2 (5 bases each). The CDR3 DNA reads as TGTGCCAGCAGCGGGGACCGCTTTAGCTACAATGAACAGTTCTTC. Its protein is CASSGDRFSYNEQFF.